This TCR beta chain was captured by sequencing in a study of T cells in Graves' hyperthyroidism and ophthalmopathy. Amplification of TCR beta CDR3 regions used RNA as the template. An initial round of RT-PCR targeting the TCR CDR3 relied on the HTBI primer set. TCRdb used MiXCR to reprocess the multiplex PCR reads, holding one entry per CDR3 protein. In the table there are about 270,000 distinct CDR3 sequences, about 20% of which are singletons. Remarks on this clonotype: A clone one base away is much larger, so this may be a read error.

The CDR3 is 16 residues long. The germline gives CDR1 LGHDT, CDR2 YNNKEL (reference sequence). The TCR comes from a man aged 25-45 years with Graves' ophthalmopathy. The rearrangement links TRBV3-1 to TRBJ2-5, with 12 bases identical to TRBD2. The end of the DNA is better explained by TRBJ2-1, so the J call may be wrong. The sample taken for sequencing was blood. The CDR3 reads CASSLQTSGSGETQFF. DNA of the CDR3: TGTGCCAGCAGCCTCCAGACTAGCGGGAGCGGGGAGACCCAGTTCTTC.